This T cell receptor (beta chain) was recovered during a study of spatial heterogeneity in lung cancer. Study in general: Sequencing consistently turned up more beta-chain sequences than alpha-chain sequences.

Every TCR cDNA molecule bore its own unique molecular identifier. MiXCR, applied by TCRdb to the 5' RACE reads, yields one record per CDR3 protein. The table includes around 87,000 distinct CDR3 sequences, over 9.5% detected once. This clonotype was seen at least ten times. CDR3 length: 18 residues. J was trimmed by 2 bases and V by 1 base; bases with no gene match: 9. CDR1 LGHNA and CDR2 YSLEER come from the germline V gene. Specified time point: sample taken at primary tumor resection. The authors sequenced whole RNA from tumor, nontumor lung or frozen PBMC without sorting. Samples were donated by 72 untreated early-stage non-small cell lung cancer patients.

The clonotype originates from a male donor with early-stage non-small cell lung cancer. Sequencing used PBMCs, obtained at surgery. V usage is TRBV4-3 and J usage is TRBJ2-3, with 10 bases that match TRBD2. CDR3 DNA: TGCGCCAGCAGCCAAGCTCCCCTCACTAGCGGGACCACAGATACGCAGTATTTT. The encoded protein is CASSQAPLTSGTTDTQYF.